This entry features one TCR beta chain sequence. Its specificity is not known. The sample comes from a study of cytomegalovirus exposure and HLA in healthy donors. Background on the study: Earlier results showed approximately 110 million unique TCR beta sequences derived from approximately 170 million T cells. The study's early data release held about 85 million unique TCRs from HLA-typed donors. Study observations and caveats: The study found most TCR sequences rare, yet found some public TCRs in many donors. A later analysis found that most CMV-associated TCR beta chains appeared HLA-restricted.

A multiplex PCR was run with 60 Vbeta primers and 13 Jbeta primers. TCRdb's table, derived via immunoSEQ multiplex PCR, lists solely in-frame clones and lacks some. The sample carries approximately 86,000 clones, roughly three quarters recorded once. The germline V gene encodes CDR1 MDHEN and CDR2 SYDVKM. This CDR3 contains 15 residues. V shed 7 bases and J shed 5 bases, with 18 bases lying between them. The sample consisted of PBMCs. This TCR was recovered from a man aged 40-49 years in good health and CMV-seronegative. The J gene is TRBJ1-5, the V gene TRBV28, with D tentatively TRBD1 (6 bases). CDR3 loop: CASIPRGGLDQPQHF. The CDR3 coding sequence is TGTGCCAGCATCCCCAGGGGAGGGTTGGATCAGCCCCAGCATTTT.